Listed below are T cell receptor beta chains from one sample, sequenced in a study of persistence of HIV-infected CD4 T cells. Their target antigens are unknown. Clones were sequenced by immunoSEQ multiplex PCR, and TCRdb holds only the in-frame ones, with some missing. The sample holds 25,000 to 35,000 clones, roughly 82% seen once. The sequences come from CD4+ T cells sorted from PBMCs after 18-hour stimulation, collected from a patient who received antiretroviral therapy. These receptor sequences come from an adult man with HIV who was CMV-seropositive. The conserved cysteine and the conserved F or W are not part of the CDR3 here.

j_gene: TRBJ2-3; v_gene: TRBV5-4; CDR3aa: ASSLPSGGGEDTQY
j_gene: TRBJ1-1; v_gene: TRBV5-1; CDR3aa: ASGDRPEAEAF
j_gene: TRBJ1-5; v_gene: TRBV28; CDR3aa: ASSGQINQPQH
j_gene: TRBJ2-1; v_gene: TRBV29-1; CDR3aa: SVEEVLGTGKAGNEQF
j_gene: TRBJ1-2; v_gene: TRBV7-9; CDR3aa: ASSLGGRGTSNYGYT
j_gene: TRBJ1-5; v_gene: TRBV6-5; CDR3aa: ASSRTLSNQPQH
j_gene: TRBJ2-7; v_gene: TRBV29-1; CDR3aa: SVVDYPYEQY
j_gene: TRBJ1-1; v_gene: TRBV5-1; CDR3aa: ASSSGRGRMNTEAF
j_gene: TRBJ2-3; v_gene: TRBV5-1; CDR3aa: ASSSEISTDTQY
j_gene: TRBJ2-1; v_gene: TRBV11-3; CDR3aa: ASSPGTGGFNEQF
j_gene: TRBJ1-1; v_gene: TRBV19; CDR3aa: ATLDRGRPTEAF
j_gene: TRBJ2-1; v_gene: TRBV6-2/TRBV6-3; CDR3aa: ASSPGTGYNEQF
j_gene: TRBJ2-6; v_gene: TRBV6-2/TRBV6-3; CDR3aa: ASSRDTGANVLT
j_gene: TRBJ2-5; v_gene: TRBV6-2/TRBV6-3; CDR3aa: ASSVEAGPWETQY
j_gene: TRBJ1-1; v_gene: TRBV5-1; CDR3aa: ASSRDRGPEAF
j_gene: TRBJ1-1; v_gene: TRBV19; CDR3aa: ASRTVGDTEAF
j_gene: TRBJ1-2; v_gene: TRBV19; CDR3aa: ASSLSGQGTNYGYT
j_gene: TRBJ2-2; v_gene: TRBV5-1; CDR3aa: ASGQGPGELF
j_gene: TRBJ1-6; v_gene: TRBV6-5; CDR3aa: ASRDRINSPLH
j_gene: TRBJ1-2; v_gene: TRBV7-2; CDR3aa: ASSSGRDRGYGYT
j_gene: TRBJ2-3; v_gene: TRBV30; CDR3aa: AWSVQGIGTDTQY
j_gene: TRBJ2-3; v_gene: TRBV18; CDR3aa: ASSPETSTDTQY
j_gene: TRBJ1-2; v_gene: TRBV19; CDR3aa: ASNPTGRGGYGYT
j_gene: TRBJ2-1; v_gene: TRBV2; CDR3aa: ASRPQQGYNEQF
j_gene: TRBJ2-7; v_gene: TRBV6-1; CDR3aa: ASSESGTGSYEQY
j_gene: TRBJ1-4; v_gene: TRBV18; CDR3aa: ASSPLAATNEKLF
j_gene: TRBJ1-1; v_gene: TRBV7-3; CDR3aa: ASSLTWRTEAF
j_gene: TRBJ1-5; v_gene: TRBV28; CDR3aa: ASSPSPTGSSNQPQH
j_gene: TRBJ2-1; v_gene: TRBV14; CDR3aa: ASSQVAPDRALDEQF
j_gene: TRBJ2-1; v_gene: TRBV30; CDR3aa: ALRTYNEQF
j_gene: TRBJ2-4; v_gene: TRBV28; CDR3aa: ASATGKIAKNIQY
j_gene: TRBJ1-1; v_gene: TRBV5-8; CDR3aa: ASSLWTLNTEAF
j_gene: TRBJ1-1; v_gene: TRBV19; CDR3aa: ASSTNNRVVGAEAF
j_gene: TRBJ1-1; v_gene: TRBV7-9; CDR3aa: ASSLDGWGTEAF
j_gene: TRBJ1-5; v_gene: TRBV3-1/TRBV3-2; CDR3aa: ASSQVSGPQH
j_gene: TRBJ2-7; v_gene: TRBV6-1; CDR3aa: ASSETPYEQY
j_gene: TRBJ1-2; v_gene: TRBV12-3/TRBV12-4; CDR3aa: ASSLWGHGYT
j_gene: TRBJ1-1; v_gene: TRBV2; CDR3aa: ASSEALRAGGPAF
j_gene: TRBJ1-6; v_gene: TRBV7-9; CDR3aa: ASSLGMGFYNSPLH
j_gene: TRBJ1-3; v_gene: TRBV3-1/TRBV3-2; CDR3aa: ASSLEGQNSGNTIY
j_gene: TRBJ2-5; v_gene: TRBV3-1/TRBV3-2; CDR3aa: ASSRQSQETQY
j_gene: TRBJ1-2; v_gene: TRBV7-9; CDR3aa: ASSARLVLGGYT
j_gene: TRBJ2-5; v_gene: TRBV21-1; CDR3aa: ASSKGRGGKETQY
j_gene: TRBJ2-1; v_gene: TRBV15; CDR3aa: ATLGGGYGEQF
j_gene: TRBJ1-1; v_gene: TRBV3-1/TRBV3-2; CDR3aa: ASSQEQANTEAF
j_gene: TRBJ1-1; v_gene: TRBV18; CDR3aa: ASSLQGNTEAF
j_gene: TRBJ2-7; v_gene: TRBV5-1; CDR3aa: ASTPHPDRSYEQY
j_gene: TRBJ2-1; v_gene: TRBV7-2; CDR3aa: ASSLQDLDEQF
j_gene: TRBJ1-2; v_gene: TRBV5-1; CDR3aa: ASSLVANQGDGYT
j_gene: TRBJ2-3; v_gene: TRBV4-2; CDR3aa: ASSPRNYPGDTQY
j_gene: TRBJ1-1; v_gene: TRBV6-1; CDR3aa: ASSEDRRAAF
j_gene: TRBJ2-2; v_gene: TRBV7-8; CDR3aa: ASRPYNTGELF
j_gene: TRBJ1-5; v_gene: TRBV6-2/TRBV6-3; CDR3aa: ASSSRDRGLYQPQH
j_gene: TRBJ2-5; v_gene: TRBV7-7; CDR3aa: ASSLGLRFGETQY
j_gene: TRBJ1-1; v_gene: TRBV5-1; CDR3aa: ASSLAGVPNTEAF
j_gene: TRBJ2-1; v_gene: TRBV27; CDR3aa: ASRLWGDNEQF
j_gene: TRBJ2-2; v_gene: TRBV15; CDR3aa: ATSSKQGVGSSTGELF
j_gene: TRBJ2-7; v_gene: TRBV7-9; CDR3aa: ASSWGGLARGDYEQY